This TCR beta chain was documented in a study of blood T cell repertoires in COVID-19. Study summary: The cDNA or gDNA used as material had been derived from T cells, B-cell-depleted T cells, or PBMCs.

Trimming removed 6 bases from V and 0 bases from J; junction bases left unmatched: 7. The germline V gene encodes CDR1 ENHRY and CDR2 SYGVKD. This CDR3 comprises 16 residues. Data came from immunoSEQ multiplex PCR; TCRdb stores just in-frame clones and leaves some out. This sample carries about 14,000 clones, around 83% of them seen once, and the ten largest clones take about a quarter. The sequence derives from a woman in her forties or fifties with active or convalescent COVID-19. This chain connects TRBV10-3 to TRBJ2-2; TRBD1 agrees at 7 bases. The sample was peripheral blood. CDR3 in amino acids: CAIRETQGANTGELFF. The CDR3 DNA follows: TGTGCCATCAGAGAAACCCAGGGGGCGAACACCGGGGAGCTGTTTTTT.